These 19 T cell receptor beta chains originate from one sample sequenced in a study of blood T cell repertoires in COVID-19. The repertoire was sequenced with immunoSEQ multiplex PCR; TCRdb's copy has only in-frame clones and lacks some. The sample contains about 170,000 clones, around 80% of which appear only once. Input material: peripheral blood. All receptors come from an older woman with COVID-19, enrolled during active disease.

Remarks on this clone: A junction boundary mismatches the germline segment, possibly from a read error. This chain connects TRBV18 to TRBJ2-5; 8 bases agree with TRBD2. The CDR3 sequence is 15 residues long. The germline V gene has CDR1 KGHSH and CDR2 LQKENI. CDR3 amino acids: CASSPQTSAREAQYF. CDR3 bases: TGTGCCAGCTCACCACAGACTAGCGCACGAGAGGCCCAGTACTTC.

The chain recombines TRBV27 with TRBJ2-3; 9 bases map to TRBD2. V was pared by 6 bases and J by 3 bases, with 1 base of the junction left unmatched. CDR3 length equals 13 residues. The germline V gene encodes CDR1 MNHEY and CDR2 SMNVEV (reference sequence). CDR3 loop: CASRRGGTDTQYF. DNA of the CDR3: TGTGCCAGCAGGCGGGGGGGAACAGATACGCAGTATTTT.

Turning to this clone: The same CDR3 arises from other DNA sequences in this sample as well. The V and J genes are TRBV30 and TRBJ1-5; D call uncertain. Trimming left V 0 bases short and J 0 bases short, with 9 bases between. The germline V gene has CDR1 GTSNPN and CDR2 SVGIG (reference sequence). CDR3 length: 15 amino acids. As DNA, the CDR3 is TGTGCCTGGAGTGTACCCCAGTATAGCAATCAGCCCCAGCATTTT. This encodes CAWSVPQYSNQPQHF.

This clone occurred a few times. This sequence joins TRBV18 and TRBJ1-4; D unclear. V lost 3 bases and J lost 0, with 11 bases in between. Germline loops: CDR1 KGHSH, CDR2 LQKENI. The length of the CDR3 is 16 residues. The chain's CDR3 is CASSPMRPATNEKLFF. DNA for the CDR3: TGTGCCAGCTCACCTATGAGGCCGGCAACTAATGAAAAACTGTTTTTT.

This chain uses TRBV2 with TRBJ1-2; D might be TRBD1 (6 bases). In germline, CDR1 is SNHLY, CDR2 FYNNEI. The V end was cut by 6 bases, the J end by 8 bases, with 16 bases between. The CDR3 is 13 amino acids. The DNA of the CDR3 is TGTGCCAGCAGGCCCACAGGGAATAGCGGCTACACCTTC. Amino acids: CASRPTGNSGYTF.

The J gene is TRBJ2-2, the V gene TRBV5-1, with 7 bases identical to TRBD1. CDR3 size: 16 residues. After removal of 0 bases from V and 4 bases from J, the junction contained 6 bases not matched to a gene. Germline V lookup: CDR1 SGHRS, CDR2 YFSETQ. Written as DNA, the CDR3 is TGCGCCAGCAGCTTGGTTGTGACAGGGTCCACCGGGGAGCTGTTTTTT. Protein: CASSLVVTGSTGELFF.

The V and J genes are TRBV27 and TRBJ1-2, with TRBD1 matching 9 bases. This CDR3 region has 15 residues. J was trimmed by 5 bases and V by 5 bases; bases with no gene match: 9. Germline CDR1 reads MNHEY; CDR2 reads SMNVEV (reference sequence). CDR3 sequence (DNA): TGTGCCAGCAGTAACCCCGGGACAGGGCATTATGGCTACACCTTC. Translating it yields CASSNPGTGHYGYTF.

V gene TRBV14 combines with J gene TRBJ1-5, with D hard to call. The CDR3 is 15 residues long. CDR1 and CDR2 from the germline V gene are SGHDN and FVKESK. The germline V and J ends were trimmed by 1 base and 4 bases, with 11 bases remaining between them. In nucleotides, the CDR3 is TGTGCCAGCAGCCAAGGGTCAGCGACGAATCAGCCCCAGCATTTT. This translates into CASSQGSATNQPQHF.

The chain carries TRBV7-2 and TRBJ2-7; D not resolved. CDR3 length: 14 residues. Trimming took off 5 bases at V and 2 bases at J, with 13 bases between the two ends. Germline V gene lookup returns CDR1 SGHTA and CDR2 FQGNSA. The CDR3: CASSPRPFTYEQYF. The CDR3 bases are TGTGCCAGCAGCCCCAGGCCATTTACCTACGAGCAGTACTTC.

This rearrangement joins TRBV5-5 to TRBJ2-7; the match to TRBD1 covers 10 bases. CDR3 length: 15 residues. Germline assignment: CDR1 SGHKS and CDR2 YYEKEE (reference sequence). J lost 6 bases, V lost 5 bases, and 11 bases had no gene match. In DNA form, the CDR3 reads TGTGCCAGCAGTCGGTCCGGGACAGGGGCAATCGAGCAGTACTTC. It translates to CASSRSGTGAIEQYF.

The rearrangement uses TRBV2 and TRBJ1-2, with 8 nucleotides matching TRBD1. In germline, CDR1 is SNHLY, CDR2 FYNNEI. The trim removed 5 bases at V and 5 bases at J, leaving 4 bases unmatched. CDR3 size: 13 residues. The CDR3 spells CASSSQGAYGYTF. The CDR3 nucleotides read TGTGCCAGCAGTTCCCAGGGGGCATATGGCTACACCTTC.

CDR3 sequence: CAMRVGQTNYGYTF. In DNA, the CDR3 is TGTGCCATGCGGGTGGGACAGACAAACTATGGCTACACCTTC. V usage is TRBV10-3 and J usage is TRBJ1-2, with 7 nucleotides matching TRBD1. The germline V gene has CDR1 ENHRY and CDR2 SYGVKD. This CDR3 has 14 residues. The junction had 9 bases not matched to a gene; V was cut back by 9 bases and J by 2 bases.

This rearrangement joins TRBV6-5 to TRBJ2-3; 7 bases fit TRBD2. Per the germline V gene, CDR1 is MNHEY and CDR2 is SVGAGI. The V and J ends lost 6 bases and 5 bases, in that order; junction bases with no gene match: 8. CDR3 length: 14 residues. The CDR3 bases are TGTGCCAGCAGCCTCGCCGGGACTATAGATACGCAGTATTTT. Protein sequence: CASSLAGTIDTQYF.

In this sample, this clone turned up once. Here the CDR3 DNA reads TGTGCCAGCTCACCGAGGGGGAGAAATTCACCCCTCCACTTT. Translating it yields CASSPRGRNSPLHF. The rearrangement joins TRBV18 to TRBJ1-6, with D tentatively TRBD1 (6 bases). This CDR3 contains 14 residues. Germline V gives CDR1 KGHSH, CDR2 LQKENI. V gave up 3 bases and J gave up 7 bases, with 10 bases separating them.

J is TRBJ1-2 and V is TRBV30; maybe TRBD1 (6 bases). CDR3 length equals 13 residues. Germline lookup yields CDR1 GTSNPN and CDR2 SVGIG (reference sequence). Trimming took 2 bases from V and 6 from J, leaving 13 bases between them. DNA of the CDR3: TGTGCCTGGAGTCGCGGGGGCGTTCATGGCTACACCTTC. It specifies CAWSRGGVHGYTF.

This clone has more than one count but fewer than ten. This chain links TRBV10-3 with TRBJ2-7, with TRBD1 as a possible D gene (5 bases). V lost 4 bases to trimming and J lost 6 bases, with 16 bases between them. The CDR3 sequence is 14 residues long. CDR1 and CDR2 from the germline V gene are ENHRY and SYGVKD. The CDR3 sequence is CAISVGTDQGEQYV. CDR3 bases: TGTGCCATCAGTGTCGGTACAGACCAGGGCGAGCAGTACGTC.

The chain couples TRBV19 to TRBJ1-2, with D unresolved. This CDR3 comprises 11 residues. V was trimmed by 5 bases and J by 3 bases, leaving 4 bases between them. Germline CDR1 is LNHDA and CDR2 is SQIVND (reference sequence). The CDR3 sequence is CASSSDYGYTF. The CDR3 nucleotides read TGTGCCAGTAGTTCCGACTATGGCTACACCTTC.

The chain couples TRBV29-1 to TRBJ2-3; perhaps TRBD2 as D (6 bases). Trimming removed 3 bases at V and 2 bases at J, with 18 bases between. CDR1 is SQVTM, CDR2 ANQGSEA, per germline. The CDR3 extends over 16 amino acids. CDR3 loop: CSVDVLAHLFTDTQYF. The CDR3 region has the DNA TGCAGCGTTGACGTACTAGCCCACTTATTCACAGATACGCAGTATTTT.

V is TRBV7-2 and J is TRBJ2-3, with 14 bases aligning to TRBD2. CDR3 length: 17 amino acids. The junction had 5 bases not matched to a gene; V was cut back by 1 base and J by 5 bases. Germline-derived CDR1 and CDR2 are SGHTA and FQGNSA. CDR3 DNA sequence: TGTGCCAGCAGCTTAGGTAGACTAGCGGGAGGGAGAGATACGCAGTATTTT. As protein: CASSLGRLAGGRDTQYF.